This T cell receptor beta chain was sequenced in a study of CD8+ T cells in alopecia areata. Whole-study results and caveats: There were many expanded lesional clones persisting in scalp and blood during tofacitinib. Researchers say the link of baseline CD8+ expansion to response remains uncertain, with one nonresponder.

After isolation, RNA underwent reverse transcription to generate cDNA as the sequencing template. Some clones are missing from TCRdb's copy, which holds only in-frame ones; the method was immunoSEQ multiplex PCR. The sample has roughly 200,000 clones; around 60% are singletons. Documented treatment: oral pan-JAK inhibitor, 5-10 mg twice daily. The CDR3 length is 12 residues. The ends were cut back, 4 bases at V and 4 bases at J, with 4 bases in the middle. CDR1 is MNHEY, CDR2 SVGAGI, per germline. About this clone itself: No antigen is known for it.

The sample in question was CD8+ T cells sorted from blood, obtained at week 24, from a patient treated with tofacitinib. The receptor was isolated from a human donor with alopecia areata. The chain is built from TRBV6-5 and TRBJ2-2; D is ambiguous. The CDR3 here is CASSSGTGELFF. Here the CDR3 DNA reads TGTGCCAGCAGTTCGGGCACCGGGGAGCTGTTTTTT.